This TCR beta chain was recovered during a study of cytomegalovirus exposure and HLA in healthy donors. Findings and limits, study-wide: Within an earlier analysis, most TCR beta V segments proved productive either about 90% or about 30% of the time. In vitro assays verified that a few CMV-associated chains recognized CMV antigens specifically. When the data were analyzed later, several of the most significant clusters appeared to be linked to common viral pathogens.

A multiplex PCR was run with 60 Vbeta primers and 13 Jbeta primers. Sequenced by immunoSEQ multiplex PCR; TCRdb stores in-frame clones only, minus some. The table shows 150,000 to 170,000 clones, with 70% to 80% occurring only once. Note on this clone: Its antigen is undetermined. Germline and junction disagree at one end, which may indicate a read error.

Germline CDR1 SGHRS, CDR2 YFSETQ. This CDR3 contains 16 residues. V gene TRBV5-1 combines with J gene TRBJ1-2, with 12 bases aligning to TRBD1. This TCR was sampled from a man aged 30 to 45 in good health and CMV-seronegative. The material sequenced was PBMCs. For the CDR3, the DNA is TGCGCCAGCAGCTCCGGGACAGGGGGCGTCGGGTATGGCTACCCCTTC. Translated: CASSSGTGGVGYGYPF.